The 8 T cell receptor beta chains reported below all come from one sample, sequenced in a study of T-cell reconstitution after alpha-beta-depleted transplantation in children (dated by TCRdb to about 2016). According to the study, the label for this sample's treatment or condition signals: allogeneic hematopoietic cell transplantation with graft depleted of TCRalphabeta T cells and CD19 B cells. The library was produced with PCR. TCRdb names Illumina HiSeq 2500 as the instrument used. TCR libraries were prepared with molecular barcoding, using unique molecular identifiers to normalize TCRbeta repertoire quantification. TCRdb passed the public sequencing reads through fastp at Q25 and MiXCR, retaining productive beta sequences. One record per CDR3 amino acid sequence lists the most common genes and DNA. The sample table contains around 500,000 distinct CDR3 sequences; only one count was recorded for more than 20% of them. Together, the top ten hold around an eighth of the sample.

The source material was PBMCs, mostly from graft donor cells, sampled 360 days after TCRalphabeta/CD19-depleted stem cell transplant. Receptor source: a boy in the first two years of life who had a stem cell transplant for acute myeloid leukemia, so the T cells may come from the graft donor.

This clonotype was detected many times. The J gene is TRBJ2-7, the V gene TRBV27; tentative D call: TRBD1 (5 bases). The CDR3 consists of 14 residues. Germline assignment: CDR1 MNHEY and CDR2 SMNVEV (reference sequence). V shed 6 bases and J shed 6 bases, with 18 bases lying between them. In DNA, the CDR3 is TGTGCCAGCAGCTCCACCCTCCCAGGGCCCGAGCAGTACTTC. Its translation is CASSSTLPGPEQYF.

This chain links TRBV6-2 or TRBV6-3 with TRBJ2-2; D is ambiguous. Trimming took 2 bases from V and 2 from J, leaving 9 bases between them. The CDR3 consists of 15 residues. The germline V gene has CDR1 MNHEY and CDR2 SVGEGT. CDR3 sequence reads: CASSYKGFNTGELFF. The CDR3 region has the DNA TGTGCCAGCAGTTACAAGGGATTCAACACCGGGGAGCTGTTTTTT.

This clonotype has a handful of counts. The chain uses TRBV11-1 and TRBJ2-1; tentative D call: TRBD2 (7 bases). The CDR3 loop spans 16 amino acids. Germline V CDR1 and CDR2: SGHAT, FQDESV (reference sequence). Between the trimmed V and J ends, which lost 5 bases and 10 bases, there was a span of 24 bases. CDR3: CASSPGEGGGPGEQFF. The DNA of the CDR3 is TGTGCCAGCAGCCCCGGGGAGGGCGGGGGCCCTGGAGAGCAGTTCTTC.

There are a few counts of this clonotype. CDR3 nucleotide sequence: TGTGCCAGCAGCTTAGACCGTGACAGCCTGGTAGCAGAGACCCAGTACTTC. It is translated as CASSLDRDSLVAETQYF. The chain uses TRBV11-2 and TRBJ2-5; weak D call: TRBD1 (5 bases). This CDR3 comprises 17 residues. V was cut by 0 bases and J by 4 bases, with 18 bases left in between. Germline V gives CDR1 SGHAT, CDR2 FQNNGV.

The genes are TRBV12-3 or TRBV12-4 and TRBJ1-1, with D unresolved. V shed 2 bases and J shed 3 bases, with 13 bases lying between them. CDR3 length equals 15 residues. The CDR3 is CASSLTDAPHTEAFF. CDR3 nucleotides: TGTGCCAGCAGTTTAACCGACGCCCCGCACACTGAAGCTTTCTTT.

This clonotype was recorded a few times. As DNA, the CDR3 is TGCAGTGCTATGTCAAACAGAGACCTTACTGAAGCTTTCTTT. It codes for CSAMSNRDLTEAFF. The genes are TRBV20-1 and TRBJ1-1; D unclear. Trimming pared 4 bases from V and 5 bases from J, leaving 17 bases between. Germline assignment: CDR1 DFQATT and CDR2 SNEGSKA (reference sequence). The CDR3 has 14 residues.

V is TRBV4-3 and J is TRBJ1-1; D gene uncertain. Germline assignment: CDR1 LGHNA and CDR2 YSLEER. CDR3 length: 14 residues. The ends were cut back, 1 base at V and 1 base at J, with 7 bases in the middle. The CDR3 spells CASSQGRRNTEAFF. CDR3 DNA sequence: TGCGCCAGCAGCCAAGGACGGCGGAACACTGAAGCTTTCTTT.

The chain recombines TRBV7-2 with TRBJ2-3; 8 bases match TRBD2. The CDR3 runs 16 residues. V dropped 3 bases and J dropped 5; count of bases not matched to a gene: 10. In germline, CDR1 is SGHTA, CDR2 FQGNSA. This CDR3 reads CASSFLAGLRVDTQYF. CDR3 sequence (DNA): TGTGCCAGCAGCTTCCTAGCGGGCTTGAGGGTAGATACGCAGTATTTT.